This T cell receptor (beta chain) was recovered during a study of Ad26.COV2.S vaccination and SARS-CoV-2 variants. About the study: The study gave Ad26.COV2.S intramuscularly, once or twice 56 days apart. General study points: There was reportedly substantial breadth in spike-specific CD8+ and CD4+ T cell responses after vaccination. Placebo and vaccine recipients had non-spike TCR breadth that was similar.

The treatment is: around 19 received Ad26.COV2.S at low or high dose, single or two shots; roughly 5 received placebo; per-sample allocation not given. Vaccine and placebo recipients were sampled on day 63 after the first injection. In Boston, the donor was an adult between 18-55 years of age. Remarks on this clone: Its antigen remains unknown.

Germline CDR1 and CDR2: SGHNT and YYREEE (reference sequence). The CDR3 length is 13 residues. Trimming stripped 4 bases from V and 1 base from J, with 8 bases between. Assay: immunoSEQ multiplex PCR; the TCRdb copy retains only in-frame clones and omits some. The sample includes hundreds of thousands of clones, nearly 90% seen only once; the top ten take approximately 2.5%. The receptor was derived from a person between 18 and 65 years old who received the Ad26.COV2.S COVID-19 vaccine or a placebo. The chain has TRBV5-4 and TRBJ1-1; the D gene is possibly TRBD1 (5 bases). The source was peripheral blood, collected in a trial of Ad26.COV2.S vaccine versus placebo. The CDR3 DNA is TGTGCCAGCAGCGGGCAGGGGAACACTGAAGCTTTCTTT. As protein: CASSGQGNTEAFF.